Shown below are 24 T cell receptor beta chains from a single sample sequenced in a study of T-cell reconstitution after alpha-beta-depleted transplantation in children. It was with unique molecular identifiers that the TCRbeta library was prepared. Using its own MiXCR run on the PCR reads, TCRdb lists one record per CDR3 protein. The table includes under 850,000 distinct CDR3 sequences, roughly 13% detected once. The sample in question was PBMCs, obtained before TCRalphabeta/CD19-depleted stem cell transplant. These receptors originate from a girl aged 2 to 9 with congenital amegakaryocytic thrombocytopenia, due to receive a stem cell transplant.

Ten or more counts support this clonotype. This sequence joins TRBV10-3 and TRBJ2-4; D perhaps matches TRBD1 (6 bases). Germline V gives CDR1 ENHRY, CDR2 SYGVKD. Trimming took 2 bases from V and 1 from J, leaving 9 bases between them. The CDR3 contains 15 residues. The CDR3 DNA sequence: TGTGCCATCAGTGAGGGCACAGGGGCCAAAAACATTCAGTACTTC. The encoded protein is CAISEGTGAKNIQYF.

The chain links TRBV30 to TRBJ1-5, with TRBD1 as a possible D gene (6 bases). Trimming shortened V by 0 bases and J by 7 bases, and 16 bases separated the two germline ends. CDR3 length: 15 residues. In germline, CDR1 is GTSNPN, CDR2 SVGIG (reference sequence). DNA for the CDR3: TGTGCCTGGAGTGTAGGGGTGGGGGCAGGACAGCCCCAGCATTTT. Its protein product is CAWSVGVGAGQPQHF.

Many counts were recorded for this clonotype. The CDR3 DNA reads TGCAGTGCTTCGTTTGCGGTTTACGAGCAGTACTTC. Protein: CSASFAVYEQYF. The chain has TRBV20-1 and TRBJ2-7; no clear D. This CDR3 spans 12 amino acids. Trimming took 5 bases from V and 4 from J, leaving 12 bases between them. CDR1 is DFQATT, CDR2 SNEGSKA, per germline (reference sequence).

The chain links TRBV11-2 to TRBJ2-1, with D uncertain. The germline V gene has CDR1 SGHAT and CDR2 FQNNGV. This CDR3 is built from 16 residues. Trimming took 2 bases from V and 2 from J, leaving 13 bases between them. CDR3 nucleotide sequence: TGTGCCAGCAGCTTATATGTCGTGCCCGCCTACAATGAGCAGTTCTTC. As protein: CASSLYVVPAYNEQFF. The full variable domain, its missing parts supplied by reference TRBV11-2 and TRBJ2-1, is EAGVAQSPRYKIIEKRQSVAFWCNPISGHATLYWYQQILGQGPKLLIQFQNNGVVDDSQLPKDRFSAERLKGVDSTLKIQPAKLEDSAVYLCASSLYVVPAYNEQFFGPGTRLTVL.

With regard to this clonotype: Given a much more abundant clone one base away, this may be a read error. The J gene is TRBJ2-1, the V gene TRBV5-4; TRBD1 or TRBD2 may be the D gene (5 bases each). The CDR3 spans 13 residues. Germline values: CDR1 SGHNT, CDR2 YYREEE (reference sequence). The CDR3 region is CACSRDPDNEQFF. The CDR3 nucleotides read TGTGCCTGCAGCAGGGACCCCGACAATGAGCAGTTCTTC.

This chain connects TRBV5-1 to TRBJ1-1; D is undetermined. Germline V gene data show CDR1 as SGHRS and CDR2 as YFSETQ. Trimming cost V 4 bases and J 4 bases, with 14 bases left between them. The CDR3 is 14 residues long. The CDR3 bases are TGCGCCAGCAGCCGAACCCTTTCGGCCACTGAAGCTTTCTTT. Protein sequence: CASSRTLSATEAFF.

This clonotype was detected ten times or more. The V gene is TRBV5-1, the J gene TRBJ2-5; 10 nucleotides match TRBD2. The trim removed 0 bases at V and 5 bases at J, leaving 10 bases unmatched. From germline, CDR1 is SGHRS and CDR2 YFSETQ. This CDR3 comprises 17 residues. The CDR3 nucleotides are TGCGCCAGCAGCTTGGGAGCGGGAGGGCCGAGTGGGGAGACCCAGTACTTC. Translation: CASSLGAGGPSGETQYF. Full variable domain (rest looked up from reference TRBV5-1 and TRBJ2-5): KAGVTQTPRYLIKTRGQQVTLSCSPISGHRSVSWYQQTPGQGLQFLFEYFSETQRNKGNFPGRFSGRQFSNSRSEMNVSTLELGDSALYLCASSLGAGGPSGETQYFGPGTRLLVL.

This clonotype was seen ten or more times. The chain has TRBV28 and TRBJ1-1; weak D call: TRBD1 (5 bases). There are 8 residues in the CDR3. Deletions cut 10 bases from V and 10 bases from J, with 7 bases between. Germline V gene data show CDR1 as MDHEN and CDR2 as SYDVKM. As DNA, the CDR3 is TGTGCCATCGGGGGAGCTTTCTTT. Its protein product is CAIGGAFF.

Ten or more counts support this clonotype. The rearrangement links TRBV5-8 to TRBJ2-1, with D unresolved. Between the trimmed V and J ends, which lost 2 bases and 6 bases, there was a span of 6 bases. Germline V gene sequence: CDR1 SGHTS, CDR2 YDEGEE. This CDR3 region has 12 residues. CDR3 nucleotides: TGTGCCAGCAGCTTATCCCCCAATGAGCAGTTCTTC. It encodes CASSLSPNEQFF.

In its sample, this clonotype was seen a few times. The chain couples TRBV25-1 to TRBJ1-4, with TRBD1 matching over 9 bases. The V gene's germline CDR1 is MGHDK and CDR2 SYGVNS. Trimming cost V 6 bases and J 5 bases; bases outside gene matches: 7. This CDR3 has 15 residues. The CDR3 bases are TGTGCCAGCAGCAGGGGGACAGGGCGGAATGAAAAACTGTTTTTT. It is translated as CASSRGTGRNEKLFF.

Ten or more counts support this clonotype. This sequence joins TRBV20-1 and TRBJ1-5; TRBD1 matches at 7 bases. Germline-derived CDR1 and CDR2 are DFQATT and SNEGSKA (reference sequence). With 5 bases clipped from V and 7 bases from J, the junction kept 8 bases outside the gene matches. The CDR3 has 13 residues. CDR3 coding DNA: TGCAGTGCTCCCACAGGGGCAAGGCAGCCCCAGCATTTT. This encodes CSAPTGARQPQHF.

The chain joins TRBV6-1 to TRBJ2-1; D remains ambiguous. Germline CDR1 MNHNS, CDR2 SASEGT. The CDR3 is 13 residues long. Deletions cut 8 bases from V and 4 bases from J, with 12 bases between. This chain's CDR3 is CASLYRLYNEQFF. The CDR3 bases are TGTGCCAGCCTCTATAGACTGTACAATGAGCAGTTCTTC.

V gene TRBV20-1 combines with J gene TRBJ2-1; 9 bases align to TRBD2. CDR1 is DFQATT and CDR2 is SNEGSKA in the germline V gene (reference sequence). This CDR3 region has 16 residues. V trimming: 4 bases; J trimming: 4 bases; junction bases outside the gene matches: 11. The CDR3 reads CSAKVSMTSGYNEQFF. The CDR3 bases are TGCAGTGCTAAGGTATCTATGACTAGCGGTTACAATGAGCAGTTCTTC.

This clonotype has just a few counts. V is TRBV27 and J is TRBJ1-1; 7 bases map to TRBD1. The CDR3 is 14 residues long. The germline V gene has CDR1 MNHEY and CDR2 SMNVEV (reference sequence). The ends lost 7 bases at V and 1 base at J; junction bases unmatched: 6. The CDR3 bases are TGTGCCAGCACCCGACAGGGTACGAACACTGAAGCTTTCTTT. It translates to CASTRQGTNTEAFF.

In its sample, this clonotype was seen many times. CDR3 sequence reads: CASSQGTGFQETQYF. Written as DNA, the CDR3 is TGTGCCAGCAGCCAAGGGACAGGGTTTCAAGAGACCCAGTACTTC. This chain connects TRBV3-1 to TRBJ2-5; TRBD1 matches 8 bases. V shed 1 base, J shed 2 bases, and the junction held 3 bases outside the gene matches. Germline V lookup: CDR1 LGHDT, CDR2 YNNKEL (reference sequence). The CDR3 spans 15 residues.

This clonotype was seen repeatedly, ten times or more. The rearrangement links TRBV7-2 to TRBJ2-1; 9 bases agree with TRBD2. This CDR3 is 15 amino acids long. Trimming removed 5 bases from V and 6 bases from J; junction bases left unmatched: 8. Germline loops: CDR1 SGHTA, CDR2 FQGNSA. CDR3 in DNA: TGTGCCAGCAGCCTGGCGGGAGGGTTAAGCAATGAGCAGTTCTTC. This gives the protein CASSLAGGLSNEQFF. Based on the CDR3 plus reference TRBV7-2 and TRBJ2-1, the full variable domain is GAGVSQSPSNKVTEKGKDVELRCDPISGHTALYWYRQSLGQGLEFLIYFQGNSAPDKSGLPSDRFSAERTGGSVSTLTIQRTQQEDSAVYLCASSLAGGLSNEQFFGPGTRLTVL.

This clonotype was detected ten times or more. The chain is built from TRBV20-1 and TRBJ2-1; 11 bases align to TRBD2. The V gene's germline CDR1 is DFQATT and CDR2 SNEGSKA (reference sequence). V shed 6 bases and J 12 bases; nucleotides not matched to a gene: 13. This CDR3 region has 14 residues. This CDR3 is CSAPTTSGSGGQFF. Written as DNA, the CDR3 is TGCAGTGCCCCAACAACTAGCGGGAGTGGGGGGCAGTTCTTC.

This clonotype was detected ten times or more. V is TRBV6-5 and J is TRBJ1-2, with D unresolved. The V gene's germline CDR1 is MNHEY and CDR2 SVGAGI. This CDR3 has 12 amino acids. The V end was cut by 6 bases, the J end by 2 bases, with 7 bases between. The DNA for the CDR3 is TGTGCCAGCAGCCCGAAAAACTATGGCTACACCTTC. Protein product: CASSPKNYGYTF.

The CDR3 here is CASSHRQPSNYGYTF. The CDR3 DNA is TGTGCCAGCAGCCACAGACAGCCGTCTAACTATGGCTACACCTTC. The rearrangement joins TRBV3-1 to TRBJ1-2, with D tentatively TRBD1 (5 bases). This CDR3 region has 15 residues. Trimming cost V 3 bases and J 0 bases, with 11 bases left between them. Germline V gene data show CDR1 as LGHDT and CDR2 as YNNKEL (reference sequence).

The chain joins TRBV7-6 to TRBJ2-1, with 10 bases identical to TRBD2. The V gene end was trimmed by 5 bases and the J gene end by 4 bases; junction bases not matched to a gene: 11. This CDR3 comprises 17 residues. Germline CDR1 reads SGHVS; CDR2 reads FNYEAQ. CDR3 nucleotide sequence: TGTGCCAGCAGCCCCATACCCCGGACTAGCGGTTACAATGAGCAGTTCTTC. This encodes CASSPIPRTSGYNEQFF.

This clonotype has a count of ten or more. The rearrangement uses TRBV5-1 and TRBJ2-3; D is possibly TRBD2 (6 bases). The CDR3 consists of 14 residues. Germline V gene sequence: CDR1 SGHRS, CDR2 YFSETQ. The V and J ends lost 0 bases and 4 bases respectively, with 9 bases between them. The CDR3 region has the DNA TGCGCCAGCAGCTTGGGGGGACTCTCAGATACGCAGTATTTT. It is translated as CASSLGGLSDTQYF.

This clonotype was observed at least ten times. The chain recombines TRBV20-1 with TRBJ1-5; 8 nucleotides align to TRBD1. The CDR3 loop spans 17 amino acids. Trimming removed 4 bases from V and 5 bases from J; junction bases left unmatched: 16. CDR1 and CDR2 from the germline V gene are DFQATT and SNEGSKA (reference sequence). CDR3 in DNA: TGCAGTGCTAATTCGCCAGGGGGCCTCTGGGCCGATCAGCCCCAGCATTTT. It yields the protein CSANSPGGLWADQPQHF.

Remarks on this clonotype: This could be a read error, since a much larger clone is one nucleotide away. The V gene is TRBV20-1, the J gene TRBJ1-4; 9 bases line up with TRBD1. Germline lookup yields CDR1 DFQATT and CDR2 SNEGSKA (reference sequence). The CDR3 loop spans 13 amino acids. In DNA, the CDR3 is TGCAGTGCTGGGGACAGGGTGGGGGAAAAACCGTTTTTT. Protein sequence: CSAGDRVGEKPFF.

This clonotype was picked up many times. The chain couples TRBV10-3 to TRBJ2-7, with 8 bases lining up with TRBD1. V shed 7 bases, J shed 7 bases, and the junction held 9 bases outside the gene matches. Germline CDR1 is ENHRY and CDR2 is SYGVKD. The CDR3 extends over 13 amino acids. CDR3 sequence reads: CAITNGQGGEQYF. As DNA, the CDR3 is TGTGCCATCACCAACGGACAGGGCGGGGAGCAGTACTTC.